This T cell receptor (beta chain) was identified during a study of T cell clonality in common variable immunodeficiency. Study-level points and caveats: Authors noted CVID clonality's cause needs subpopulation repertoire sequencing.

In germline, CDR1 is SGHNT, CDR2 YYREEE (reference sequence). CDR3 length equals 14 residues. This clone was counted at least ten times. Its antigen is not known. Read coverage stops 3 residues before the CDR3 terminus; the germline J gene supplies the remainder. Profiled with immunoSEQ multiplex PCR; TCRdb holds only in-frame clones, not every one. The sample is made up of around 45,000 clones, none counted only once. This chain connects TRBV5-4 to TRBJ2-4, with a possible D match to TRBD1 (6 bases). Sequencing was carried out using peripheral blood mononuclear cells. The receptor's source is a person aged 18 to 75 in good health. CDR3 region: CASSLVERQETQYF. The sequenced CDR3 bases are TGTGCCAGCAGCTTGGTGGAGAGACAGGAGACT.